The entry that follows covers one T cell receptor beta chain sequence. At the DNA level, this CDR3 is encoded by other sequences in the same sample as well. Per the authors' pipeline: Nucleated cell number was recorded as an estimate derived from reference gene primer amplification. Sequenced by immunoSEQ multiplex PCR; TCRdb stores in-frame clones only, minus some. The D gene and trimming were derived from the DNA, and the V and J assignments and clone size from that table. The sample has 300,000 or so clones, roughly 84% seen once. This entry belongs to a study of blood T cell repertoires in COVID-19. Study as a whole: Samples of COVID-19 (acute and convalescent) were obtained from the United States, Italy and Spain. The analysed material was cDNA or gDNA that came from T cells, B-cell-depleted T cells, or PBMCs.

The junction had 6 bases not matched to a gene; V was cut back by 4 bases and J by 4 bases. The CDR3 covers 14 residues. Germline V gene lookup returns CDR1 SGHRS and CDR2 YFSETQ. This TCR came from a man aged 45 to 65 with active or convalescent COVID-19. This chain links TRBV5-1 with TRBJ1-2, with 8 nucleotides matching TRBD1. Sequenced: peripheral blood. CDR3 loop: CASSAGTGRYGYTF. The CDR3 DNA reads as TGCGCCAGCAGCGCAGGGACAGGACGCTATGGCTACACCTTC.